The text below deals with one T cell receptor (beta chain). Germline CDR1 and CDR2: SEHNR and FQNEAQ (reference sequence). V lost 5 bases to trimming and J lost 1 base; unmatched junction nucleotides: 8. The CDR3 is made up of 16 amino acids. Survey-level TCR beta sequencing used the immunoSEQ assay. Only in-frame clones appear in the TCRdb table, and some are missing; sequencing was by immunoSEQ multiplex PCR. The data hold around 50,000 clones, with 90% to 95% observed a single time. Sequencing was performed on PBMCs. The rearrangement links TRBV7-9 to TRBJ2-1; 7 bases match TRBD2. The clonotype comes from a man aged 40-49 years with rheumatoid arthritis. CDR3 in amino acids: CASSPPGRVSYNEQFF. CDR3 DNA: TGTGCCAGCAGCCCCCCAGGGAGGGTTTCCTACAATGAGCAGTTCTTC.